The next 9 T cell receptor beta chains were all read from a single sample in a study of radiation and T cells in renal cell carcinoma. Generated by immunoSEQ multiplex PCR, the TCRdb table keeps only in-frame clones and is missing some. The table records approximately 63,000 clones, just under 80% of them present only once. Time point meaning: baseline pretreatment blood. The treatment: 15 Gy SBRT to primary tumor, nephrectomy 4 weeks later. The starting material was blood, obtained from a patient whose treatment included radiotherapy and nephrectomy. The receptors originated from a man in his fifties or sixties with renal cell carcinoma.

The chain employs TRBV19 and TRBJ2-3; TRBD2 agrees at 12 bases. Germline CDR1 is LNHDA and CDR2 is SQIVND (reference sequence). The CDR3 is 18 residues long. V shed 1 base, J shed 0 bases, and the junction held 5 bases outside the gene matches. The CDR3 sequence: CASSIGRTSGTSTDTQYF. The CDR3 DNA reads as TGTGCCAGTAGTATAGGTCGGACTAGCGGGACCAGCACAGATACGCAGTATTTT.

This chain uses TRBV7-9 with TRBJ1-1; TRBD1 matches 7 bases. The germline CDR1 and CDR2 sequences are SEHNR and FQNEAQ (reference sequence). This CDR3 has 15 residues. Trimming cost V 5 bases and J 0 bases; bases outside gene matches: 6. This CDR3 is CASSANTGVNTEAFF. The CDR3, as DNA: TGTGCCAGCAGCGCAAATACAGGGGTGAACACTGAAGCTTTCTTT. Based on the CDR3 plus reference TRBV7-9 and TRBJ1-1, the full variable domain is DTGVSQNPRHKITKRGQNVTFRCDPISEHNRLYWYRQTLGQGPEFLTYFQNEAQLEKSRLLSDRFSAERPKGSFSTLEIQRTEQGDSAMYLCASSANTGVNTEAFFGQGTRLTVV.

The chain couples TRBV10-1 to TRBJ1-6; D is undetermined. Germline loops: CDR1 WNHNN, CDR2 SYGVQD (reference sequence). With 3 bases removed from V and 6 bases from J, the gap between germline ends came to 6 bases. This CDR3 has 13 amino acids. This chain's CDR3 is CASSEAVNSPLHF. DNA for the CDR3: TGCGCCAGCAGTGAAGCAGTTAATTCACCCCTCCACTTT.

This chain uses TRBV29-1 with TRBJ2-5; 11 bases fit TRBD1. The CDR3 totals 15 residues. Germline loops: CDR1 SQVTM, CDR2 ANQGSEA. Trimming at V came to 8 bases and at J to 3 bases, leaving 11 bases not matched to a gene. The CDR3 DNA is TGCAGCTACTTACCGGACAGGGGGCAAAAAGAGACCCAGTACTTC. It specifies CSYLPDRGQKETQYF.

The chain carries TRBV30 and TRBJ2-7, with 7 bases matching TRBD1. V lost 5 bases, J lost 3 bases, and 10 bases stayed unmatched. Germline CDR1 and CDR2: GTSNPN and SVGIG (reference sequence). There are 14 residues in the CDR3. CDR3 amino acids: CAWSRQGSLYEQYF. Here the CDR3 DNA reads TGTGCCTGGTCCAGACAGGGTTCTCTCTACGAGCAGTACTTC.

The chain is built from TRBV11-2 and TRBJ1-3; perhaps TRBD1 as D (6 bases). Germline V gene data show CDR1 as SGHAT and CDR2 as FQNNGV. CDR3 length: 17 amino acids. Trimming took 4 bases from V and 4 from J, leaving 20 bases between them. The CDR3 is CASSSTRGGLKGNTIYF. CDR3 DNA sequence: TGTGCCAGCAGCTCGACGAGGGGGGGGCTGAAAGGAAACACCATATATTTT.

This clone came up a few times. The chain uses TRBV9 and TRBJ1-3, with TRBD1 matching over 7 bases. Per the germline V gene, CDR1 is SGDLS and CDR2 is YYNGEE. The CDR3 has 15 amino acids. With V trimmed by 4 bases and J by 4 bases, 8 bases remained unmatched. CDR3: CASSMEGARGNTIYF. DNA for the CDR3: TGTGCCAGCAGCATGGAGGGGGCGCGGGGAAACACCATATATTTT. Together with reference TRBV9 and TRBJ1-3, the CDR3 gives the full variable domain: DSGVTQTPKHLITATGQRVTLRCSPRSGDLSVYWYQQSLDQGLQFLIQYYNGEERAKGNILERFSAQQFPDLHSELNLSSLELGDSALYFCASSMEGARGNTIYFGEGSWLTVV.

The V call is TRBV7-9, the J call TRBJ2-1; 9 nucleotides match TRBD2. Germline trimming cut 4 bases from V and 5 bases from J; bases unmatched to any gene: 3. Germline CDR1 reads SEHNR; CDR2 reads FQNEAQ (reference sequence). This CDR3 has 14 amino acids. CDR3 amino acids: CASSSPSGNNEQFF. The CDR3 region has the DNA TGTGCCAGCAGCTCGCCTAGCGGGAACAATGAGCAGTTCTTC. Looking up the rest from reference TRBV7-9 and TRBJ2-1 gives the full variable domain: DTGVSQNPRHKITKRGQNVTFRCDPISEHNRLYWYRQTLGQGPEFLTYFQNEAQLEKSRLLSDRFSAERPKGSFSTLEIQRTEQGDSAMYLCASSSPSGNNEQFFGPGTRLTVL.

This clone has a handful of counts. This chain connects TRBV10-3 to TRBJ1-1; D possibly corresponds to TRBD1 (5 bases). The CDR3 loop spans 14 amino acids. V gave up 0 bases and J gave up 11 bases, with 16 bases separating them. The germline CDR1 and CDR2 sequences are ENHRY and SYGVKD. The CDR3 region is CAISESNRDHGAFF. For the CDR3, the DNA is TGTGCCATCAGTGAGTCAAATAGGGACCATGGGGCTTTCTTT.